This T cell receptor (beta chain) was observed in a study of shared clonotypes between healthy human individuals. Study results and limitations: It was observed that approximately 5% of naive CD4 clonotypes were shared across a few donors. Unshared clonotypes carried lower generation probabilities than those common to all four donors.

For this clone: Its antigen remains unknown.

The junction had 5 bases not matched to a gene; V was cut back by 4 bases and J by 9 bases. The CDR3 is 13 amino acids. The germline gives CDR1 MNHEY, CDR2 SMNVEV (reference sequence). TCRdb's copy holds only in-frame clones and misses some; the assay was immunoSEQ multiplex PCR. Of 2 million to 3 million clones in the sample, roughly 93% are singletons; the top ten hold 0.36%. This clonotype was sampled from a man aged 18 to 30 in good health. Some clones in this sample may be carry-over from other donors' samples. The chain is built from TRBV27 and TRBJ1-5, with 8 bases matching TRBD1. Material for sequencing was naive CD4+ T cells from PBMCs. The subset is: CD45RA+ positively selected. The CDR3 DNA is TGTGCCAGCAGTTCATCCAGGGGGCTGCCCCAGCATTTT. This codes for CASSSSRGLPQHF.